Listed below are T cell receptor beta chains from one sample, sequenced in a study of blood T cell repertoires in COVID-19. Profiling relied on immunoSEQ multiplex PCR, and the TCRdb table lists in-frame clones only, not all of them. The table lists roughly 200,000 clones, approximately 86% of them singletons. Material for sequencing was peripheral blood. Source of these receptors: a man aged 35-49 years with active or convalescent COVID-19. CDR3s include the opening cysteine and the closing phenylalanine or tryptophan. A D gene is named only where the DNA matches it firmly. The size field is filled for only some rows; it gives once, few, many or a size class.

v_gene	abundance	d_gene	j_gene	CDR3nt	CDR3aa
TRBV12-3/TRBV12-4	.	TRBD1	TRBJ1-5	TGTGCCAGCAGTCGACAGGGGAATCAGCCCCAGCATTTT	CASSRQGNQPQHF
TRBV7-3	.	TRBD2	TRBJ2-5	TGTGCCAGCAGCTTAGTAGCGGGGGGGCAAGAGACCCAGTACTTC	CASSLVAGGQETQYF
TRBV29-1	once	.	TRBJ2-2	TGCAGCGTTGAAACGGAGGGATCGAACACCGGGGAGCTGTTTTTT	CSVETEGSNTGELFF
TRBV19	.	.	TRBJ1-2	TGTGCCAGTAGCCCGCTAGGGGGTGGTAACTATGGCTACACCTTC	CASSPLGGGNYGYTF
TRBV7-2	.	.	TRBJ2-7	TGTGCCAGCAGCCGCGAGGGGGTCTACGAGCAGTACTTC	CASSREGVYEQYF
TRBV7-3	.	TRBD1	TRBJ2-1	TGTGCCAGCAGCGGAGGGACAGGCAATGAGCAGTTCTTC	CASSGGTGNEQFF
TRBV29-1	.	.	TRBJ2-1	TGCAGCGCCCCGGTCGCGGATTCCTACAATGAGCAGTTCTTC	CSAPVADSYNEQFF
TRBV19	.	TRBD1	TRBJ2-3	TGTGCCAGTAGTATAGACGGGACAGGCCTTAGCACAGATACGCAGTATTTT	CASSIDGTGLSTDTQYF
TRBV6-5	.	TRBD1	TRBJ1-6	TGTGCCAGCACCTCCTATGGACAGGGCAATTCACCCCTCCACTTT	CASTSYGQGNSPLHF
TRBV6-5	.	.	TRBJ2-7	TGTGCCAGCAGTTACGCGGGGTTCTACGAGCAGTACTTC	CASSYAGFYEQYF
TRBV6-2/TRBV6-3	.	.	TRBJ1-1	TGTGCCAGCAGTGGTGATAGCATGAACACTGAAGCTTTCTTT	CASSGDSMNTEAFF
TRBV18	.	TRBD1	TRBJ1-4	TGTGCCAGCTCTCAATCACAGGGGGTGAACGAAAAACTGTTTTTT	CASSQSQGVNEKLFF
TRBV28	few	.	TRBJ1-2	TGTGCCAGCAGTTTGGGCAGCTATGGCTACACCTTC	CASSLGSYGYTF
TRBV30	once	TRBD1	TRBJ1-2	TGTGCCTGGACCGACAGGGGGGGCTATGGCTACACCTTC	CAWTDRGGYGYTF
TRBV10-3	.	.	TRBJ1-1	TGTGCCATCAGTGAGTCGGGACGGGAGACTGAAGCTTTCTTT	CAISESGRETEAFF
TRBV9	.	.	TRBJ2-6	TGTGCCAGCAGCGTCGCGGGATTTGGCATGCTCAACGTCCTGACTTTC	CASSVAGFGMLNVLTF
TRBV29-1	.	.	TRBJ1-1	TGCAGCGTTGAACGGGGATATATGAACACTGAAGCTTTCTTT	CSVERGYMNTEAFF
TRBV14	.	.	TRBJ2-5	TGTGCCAGCAGCCATCTGCTAAAAGAGACCCAGTACTTC	CASSHLLKETQYF
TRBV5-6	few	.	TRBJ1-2	TGTGCCAGCAGCTTGGGGGGCCAATTCTTTGGCTATGGCTACACCTTC	CASSLGGQFFGYGYTF
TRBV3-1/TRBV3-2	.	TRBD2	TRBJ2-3	TGTGCCAGCAGCCAAGAGGGGACTAGCGTCACAGATACGCAGTATTTT	CASSQEGTSVTDTQYF
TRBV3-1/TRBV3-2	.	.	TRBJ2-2	TGTGCCAGCAGCCAAGGTCTCGGGTTCACCGGGGAGCTGTTTTTT	CASSQGLGFTGELFF
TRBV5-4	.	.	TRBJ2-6	TGTGCCAGCAGCTTACAGGGCCCCGGGGCCAACGTCCTGACTTTC	CASSLQGPGANVLTF
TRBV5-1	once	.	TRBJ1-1	TGCGCCAGCAGCTGGAAAGGCCCGAGGGACACTGAAGCTTTCTTT	CASSWKGPRDTEAFF
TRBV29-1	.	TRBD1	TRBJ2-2	TGCAGCGTAAACACCGACAGGGGCACCGGGGAGCTGTTTTTT	CSVNTDRGTGELFF
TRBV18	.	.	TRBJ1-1	TGTGCCAGCTCACCACCTGGTAGAATGAACACTGAAGCTTTCTTT	CASSPPGRMNTEAFF
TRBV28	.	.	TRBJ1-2	TGTGCCAGCAGCCGACGACAGACCAACTATGGCTACACCTTC	CASSRRQTNYGYTF
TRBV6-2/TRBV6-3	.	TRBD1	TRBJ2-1	TGTGCCAGCAGTGGGGACAGGGCGGTCAATGAGCAGTTCTTC	CASSGDRAVNEQFF
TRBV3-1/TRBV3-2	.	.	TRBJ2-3	TGTGTCAGCGGTACTCCAGATACGCAGTATTTT	CVSGTPDTQYF
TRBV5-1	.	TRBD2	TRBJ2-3	TGCGCCAGCAGCTTGGGGACTAGCGGGATCACAGATACGCAGTATTTT	CASSLGTSGITDTQYF
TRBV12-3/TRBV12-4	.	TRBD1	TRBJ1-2	TGTGCCAGCAGCCTGGGACAGGTTGGAGGCTACACCTTC	CASSLGQVGGYTF
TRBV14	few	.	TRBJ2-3	TGTGCCAGCAGCCCCCGCCCGGGAAAAGATACGCAGTATTTT	CASSPRPGKDTQYF
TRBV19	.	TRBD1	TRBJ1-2	TGTGCCAGTAGTATAGGGGGGACAGCAAGCTATGGCTACACCTTC	CASSIGGTASYGYTF
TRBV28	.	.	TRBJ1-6	TGTGCCAGCGGAAGGCAGGGGCGGAATTCACCCCTCCACTTT	CASGRQGRNSPLHF
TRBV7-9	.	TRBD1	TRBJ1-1	TGTGCCAGCAGCTTAGCAGGAGGGGGCGTGAACACTGAAGCTTTCTTT	CASSLAGGGVNTEAFF
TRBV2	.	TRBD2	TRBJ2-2	TGTGCCAGCACCGAAACGGCTAGCGGGGGGGAGCTGTTTTTT	CASTETASGGELFF
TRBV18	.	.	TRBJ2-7	TGTGCCAGCTCAACGGGTACGAACCCTTACGAGCAGTACTTC	CASSTGTNPYEQYF